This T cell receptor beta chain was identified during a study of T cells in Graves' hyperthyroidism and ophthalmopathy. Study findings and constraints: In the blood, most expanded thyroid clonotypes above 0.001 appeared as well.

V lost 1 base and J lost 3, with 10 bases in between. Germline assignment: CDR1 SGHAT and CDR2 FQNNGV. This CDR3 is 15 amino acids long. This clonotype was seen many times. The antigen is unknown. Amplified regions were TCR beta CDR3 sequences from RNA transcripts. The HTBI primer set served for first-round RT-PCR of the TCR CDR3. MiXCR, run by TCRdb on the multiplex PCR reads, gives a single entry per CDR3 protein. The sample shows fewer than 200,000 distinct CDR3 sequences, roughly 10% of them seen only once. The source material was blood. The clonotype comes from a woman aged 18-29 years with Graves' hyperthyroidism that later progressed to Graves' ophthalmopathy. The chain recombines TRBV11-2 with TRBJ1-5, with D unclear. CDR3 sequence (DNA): TGTGCCAGCAGCTTAGGGGCCACGCTCAATCAGCCCCAGCATTTT. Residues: CASSLGATLNQPQHF.